This T cell receptor (beta chain) was obtained from a study of T cells expressing NK-cell markers. Across the whole study: The authors derived TCR beta repertoires from sorted CD3+CD56+NKG2C+, CD3+CD56+NKG2C- and CD3+CD56-NKG2C+ T cells. Serological testing identified seven of the eight sequenced donors as HCMV-seropositive and one as seronegative.

Comment on this clonotype: Antigen: not known.

Study-level points and caveats: The share of CD8+ T cells held by dominant NKG2C+ clonotypes was about 1.0-7.5% in about 6 donors.

For TCR beta, cDNA was produced by 5'RACE template switching with UMIs. Each CDR3 protein gets one entry in TCRdb, which reprocessed the 5' RACE reads and gives no DNA. Here the sample table reports about 460,000 distinct CDR3 sequences. This TCR was sampled from a woman aged 45-59 years in good health. Sequencing was done on a sample of blood T cells: a sorted CD56 or NKG2C T cell subset, CD4+ or CD8+ T cells, or bulk PBMC T cells (not recorded which).

The CDR3 loop reads CASSPKWGASGYEQFF. The chain uses TRBV7-2 and TRBJ2-1; TCRdb lists TRBD1, though no DNA is available to test this call. The CDR3 consists of 16 residues. Germline V gene sequence: CDR1 SGHTA, CDR2 FQGNSA.